Below, 17 T cell receptor beta chains from the same sample are listed, as sequenced in a study of blood T cell repertoires in COVID-19. This table comes from immunoSEQ multiplex PCR, and its TCRdb copy is limited to in-frame clones, with some not included. The sample has some 350,000 clones, roughly 84% seen once; the top ten hold approximately 3.1%. The material sequenced was PBMCs or T cells enriched from blood (not recorded which). Receptors were obtained from a woman under 40 who had recovered from COVID-19.

The chain is built from TRBV28 and TRBJ1-5; 9 nucleotides line up with TRBD1. V trimming: 4 bases; J trimming: 4 bases; junction bases outside the gene matches: 8. The CDR3 has 16 residues. Germline lookup yields CDR1 MDHEN and CDR2 SYDVKM. CDR3 in amino acids: CASSYLQGAGNQPQHF. In DNA, the CDR3 is TGTGCCAGCAGTTACCTACAGGGGGCAGGTAATCAGCCCCAGCATTTT.

The chain recombines TRBV19 with TRBJ2-5; 14 nucleotides align to TRBD2. V was clipped by 1 base and J by 1 base; unmatched bases: 5. From germline, CDR1 is LNHDA and CDR2 SQIVND (reference sequence). The CDR3 consists of 18 residues. The CDR3 nucleotides are TGTGCCAGTAGTATAGGTTGGGGACTAGCGGGGGCCCAAGAGACCCAGTACTTC. Its translation: CASSIGWGLAGAQETQYF.

The V call is TRBV16, the J call TRBJ1-6; 8 bases map to TRBD1. The CDR3 length is 17 residues. The ends lost 1 base at V and 7 bases at J; junction bases unmatched: 9. CDR1 is KGHSY, CDR2 FQNENV, per germline. As DNA, the CDR3 is TGTGCCAGCAGCCAATATGTCAGGGGGCGAGAAAATTCACCCCTCCACTTT. Translation: CASSQYVRGRENSPLHF.

The chain carries TRBV19 and TRBJ1-1; 7 bases fit TRBD1. CDR1 is LNHDA and CDR2 is SQIVND in the germline V gene (reference sequence). Trimming took 8 bases from V and 6 from J; bases not matched to a gene: 9. The CDR3 loop spans 13 amino acids. DNA of the CDR3: TGTGCCAGTGGACCAGGGGGATCTTCTGAAGCTTTCTTT. Protein: CASGPGGSSEAFF.

CDR3 region: CASRQLEAFF. The CDR3 DNA follows: TGTGCCAGCAGACAGTTGGAAGCTTTCTTT. This chain joins TRBV6-5 and TRBJ1-1; D gene uncertain. This CDR3 spans 10 amino acids. V lost 6 bases, J lost 8 bases, and 7 bases lay in between. CDR1 and CDR2 (germline): MNHEY, SVGAGI.

Written as DNA, the CDR3 is TGTGCCAGCAGCTTACAGGGTGGGCAAGAGACCCAGTACTTC. It codes for CASSLQGGQETQYF. This chain joins TRBV11-3 and TRBJ2-5, with a tentative D call TRBD1 (5 bases). The CDR3 length is 14 residues. The V gene's germline CDR1 is SGHNT and CDR2 YENEEA. V lost 2 bases and J lost 2, with 9 bases in between.

The V gene is TRBV9, the J gene TRBJ1-1; 9 nucleotides align to TRBD1. Unmatched junction bases numbered 7, after V lost 3 bases and J lost 4 bases. The CDR3 length is 15 residues. In germline, CDR1 is SGDLS, CDR2 YYNGEE. In DNA form, the CDR3 reads TGTGCCAGCAGCGAGGGGGGACAGGGAGGCACTGAAGCTTTCTTT. Protein product: CASSEGGQGGTEAFF. Together with reference TRBV9 and TRBJ1-1, the CDR3 gives the full variable domain: DSGVTQTPKHLITATGQRVTLRCSPRSGDLSVYWYQQSLDQGLQFLIQYYNGEERAKGNILERFSAQQFPDLHSELNLSSLELGDSALYFCASSEGGQGGTEAFFGQGTRLTVV.

This clone appeared a few times. The chain is built from TRBV9 and TRBJ2-3, with 8 bases aligning to TRBD1. The germline CDR1 and CDR2 sequences are SGDLS and YYNGEE. Trimming took 3 bases from V and 0 from J; bases not matched to a gene: 3. This CDR3 comprises 15 residues. The chain's CDR3 is CASSAGGVSTDTQYF. CDR3 in DNA: TGTGCCAGCAGCGCAGGGGGCGTTAGCACAGATACGCAGTATTTT.

The chain uses TRBV7-9 and TRBJ2-1; D is unclear. The CDR3 extends over 14 amino acids. Trimming pared 4 bases from V and 10 bases from J, leaving 17 bases between. CDR1 is SEHNR, CDR2 FQNEAQ, per germline (reference sequence). This CDR3 is CASSSLGLSSEQFF. CDR3 in DNA: TGTGCCAGCAGCTCGTTGGGCCTGTCCAGCGAGCAGTTCTTC.

This clone was detected once. This chain links TRBV28 with TRBJ1-5; TRBD1 agrees at 7 bases. CDR3 length: 19 residues. From germline, CDR1 is MDHEN and CDR2 SYDVKM. With V trimmed by 3 bases and J by 4 bases, 18 bases remained unmatched. DNA of the CDR3: TGTGCCAGCAGTTTCCCAGTTCGCAGAGGGGGCAAAACAAATCAGCCCCAGCATTTT. Translated: CASSFPVRRGGKTNQPQHF.

The chain recombines TRBV27 with TRBJ2-5, with D possibly TRBD1 on 5 matching bases. The CDR3 is 13 residues long. Looked up from germline, CDR1 is MNHEY and CDR2 is SMNVEV (reference sequence). The germline V and J ends were trimmed by 6 bases and 2 bases, with 10 bases remaining between them. CDR3 protein: CASREDNQETQYF. In DNA, the CDR3 is TGTGCCAGCAGAGAGGACAATCAAGAGACCCAGTACTTC.

The chain combines TRBV18 with TRBJ2-5; maybe TRBD2 (6 bases). Germline assignment: CDR1 KGHSH and CDR2 LQKENI. This CDR3 is built from 13 residues. Trimming took 3 bases from V and 7 from J, leaving 12 bases between them. The CDR3 bases are TGTGCCAGCTCACCCCCTAGCGTTGGGACCCAGTACTTC. It yields the protein CASSPPSVGTQYF.

The rearrangement uses TRBV5-1 and TRBJ2-1, with 7 nucleotides matching TRBD2. With V trimmed by 6 bases and J by 0 bases, 9 bases remained unmatched. The CDR3 covers 16 residues. From germline, CDR1 is SGHRS and CDR2 YFSETQ. CDR3 bases: TGCGCCAGCAACCCGGGGCGGGGGAGCTCCTACAATGAGCAGTTCTTC. Translation gives CASNPGRGSSYNEQFF.

This chain links TRBV5-1 with TRBJ2-3; D not resolved. The CDR3 runs to 15 residues. Germline loops: CDR1 SGHRS, CDR2 YFSETQ. Trimming took 3 bases from V and 0 from J, leaving 11 bases between them. The DNA of the CDR3 is TGCGCCAGCAGCTGGGCGTCGCCAAGCACAGATACGCAGTATTTT. This encodes CASSWASPSTDTQYF.

This chain uses TRBV6-5 with TRBJ1-2, with D tentatively TRBD1 (5 bases). V was clipped by 6 bases and J by 5 bases, with 10 bases between them. This CDR3 region has 12 residues. The germline CDR1 and CDR2 sequences are MNHEY and SVGAGI. CDR3 amino acids: CASRRDRYGYTF. Here the CDR3 DNA reads TGTGCCAGCAGACGCGACAGATATGGCTACACCTTC.

The rearrangement links TRBV6-4 to TRBJ2-5; maybe TRBD2 (6 bases). Per the germline V gene, CDR1 is MRHNA and CDR2 is SNTAGT. This CDR3 is built from 15 residues. Trimming took 6 bases from V and 4 from J, leaving 18 bases between them. The CDR3 DNA reads TGTGCCAGCAGGTGGTTCGGGAGATATCGAGAGACCCAGTACTTC. This sequence encodes CASRWFGRYRETQYF.

The chain employs TRBV18 and TRBJ1-5; maybe TRBD1 (6 bases). CDR3 length: 15 residues. The V end lost 3 bases, the J end lost 1 base, and 10 bases lay between the germline ends. Looked up from germline, CDR1 is KGHSH and CDR2 is LQKENI. For the CDR3, the DNA is TGTGCCAGCTCACCTTCAGGGGTAAGCAATCAGCCCCAGCATTTT. Protein sequence: CASSPSGVSNQPQHF.